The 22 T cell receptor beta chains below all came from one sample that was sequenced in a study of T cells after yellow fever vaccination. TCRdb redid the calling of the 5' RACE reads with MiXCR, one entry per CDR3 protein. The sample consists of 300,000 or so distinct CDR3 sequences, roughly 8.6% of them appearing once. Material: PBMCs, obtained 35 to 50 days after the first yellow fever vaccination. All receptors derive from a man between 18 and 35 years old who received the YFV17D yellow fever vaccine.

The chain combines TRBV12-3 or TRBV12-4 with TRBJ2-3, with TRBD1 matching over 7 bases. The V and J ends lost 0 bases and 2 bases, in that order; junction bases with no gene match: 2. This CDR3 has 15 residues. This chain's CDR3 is CASSLAGQHTDTQYF. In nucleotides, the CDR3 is TGTGCCAGCAGTTTAGCGGGACAGCACACAGATACGCAGTATTTT.

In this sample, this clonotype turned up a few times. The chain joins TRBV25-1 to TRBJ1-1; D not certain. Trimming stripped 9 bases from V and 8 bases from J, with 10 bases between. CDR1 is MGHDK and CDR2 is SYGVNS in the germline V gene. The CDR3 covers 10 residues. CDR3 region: CARTRREAFF. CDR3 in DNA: TGTGCCAGGACCAGGAGAGAAGCTTTCTTT.

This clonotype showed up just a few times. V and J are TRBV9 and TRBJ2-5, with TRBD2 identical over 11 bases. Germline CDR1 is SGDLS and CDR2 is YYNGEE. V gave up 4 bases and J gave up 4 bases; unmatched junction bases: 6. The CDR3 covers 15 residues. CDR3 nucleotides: TGTGCCAGCAGCTCCCGACTAGCGGGGCGAGAGACCCAGTACTTC. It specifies CASSSRLAGRETQYF.

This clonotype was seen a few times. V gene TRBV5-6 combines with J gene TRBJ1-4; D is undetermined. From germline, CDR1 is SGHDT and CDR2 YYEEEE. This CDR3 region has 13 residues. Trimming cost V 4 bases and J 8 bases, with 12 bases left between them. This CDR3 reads CASSLDLEEKLFF. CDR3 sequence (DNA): TGTGCCAGCAGCCTGGATCTCGAAGAAAAACTGTTTTTT.

CDR3 amino acids: CASSQYSVGDTQYF. CDR3 nucleotide sequence: TGCGCCAGCAGCCAATACAGCGTGGGAGATACGCAGTATTTT. The rearrangement links TRBV4-1 to TRBJ2-3; no clear D. Trimming pared 2 bases from V and 5 bases from J, leaving 11 bases between. This CDR3 has 14 residues. Germline V CDR1 and CDR2: MGHRA, YSYEKL.

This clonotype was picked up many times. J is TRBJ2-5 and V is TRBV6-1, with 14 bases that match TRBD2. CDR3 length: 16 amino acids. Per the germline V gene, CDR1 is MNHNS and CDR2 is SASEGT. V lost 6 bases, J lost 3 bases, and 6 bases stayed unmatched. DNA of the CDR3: TGTGCCAGCAGCGGTCAGGGACTAGCGGGGGAAGAGACCCAGTACTTC. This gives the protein CASSGQGLAGEETQYF.

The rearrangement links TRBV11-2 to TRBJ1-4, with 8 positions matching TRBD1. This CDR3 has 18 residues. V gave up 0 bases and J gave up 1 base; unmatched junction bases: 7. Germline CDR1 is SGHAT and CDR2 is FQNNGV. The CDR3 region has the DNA TGTGCCAGCAGCTTAGATTGGCAGGGGGCAGAAACTAATGAAAAACTGTTTTTT. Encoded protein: CASSLDWQGAETNEKLFF.

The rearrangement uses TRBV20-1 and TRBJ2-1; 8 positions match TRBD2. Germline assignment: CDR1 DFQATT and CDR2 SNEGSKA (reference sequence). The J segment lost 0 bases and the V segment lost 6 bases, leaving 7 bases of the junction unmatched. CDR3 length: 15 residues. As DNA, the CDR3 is TGCAGTGCGGCTAGCGGGCAGCGCTCCTACAATGAGCAGTTCTTC. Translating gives CSAASGQRSYNEQFF.

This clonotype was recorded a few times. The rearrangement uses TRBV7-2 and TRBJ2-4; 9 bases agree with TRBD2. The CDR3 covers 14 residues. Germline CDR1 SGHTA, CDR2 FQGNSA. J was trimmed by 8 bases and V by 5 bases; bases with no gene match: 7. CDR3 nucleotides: TGTGCCAGCAGCCGGGCCCCTAGCGGGGACATTCAGTACTTC. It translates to CASSRAPSGDIQYF.

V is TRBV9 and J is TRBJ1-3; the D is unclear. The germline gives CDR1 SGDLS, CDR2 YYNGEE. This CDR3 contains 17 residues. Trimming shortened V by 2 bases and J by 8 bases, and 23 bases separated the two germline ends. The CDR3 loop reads CASSVEAGISSGYTIYF. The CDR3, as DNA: TGTGCCAGCAGCGTCGAGGCGGGGATAAGTTCAGGATACACCATATATTTT.

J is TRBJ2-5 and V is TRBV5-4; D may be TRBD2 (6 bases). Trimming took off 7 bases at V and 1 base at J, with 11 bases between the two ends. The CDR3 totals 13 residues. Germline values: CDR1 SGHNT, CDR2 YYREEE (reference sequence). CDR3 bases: TGTGCCAGCGGTCCAGCGGGCCAAGAGACCCAGTACTTC. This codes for CASGPAGQETQYF.

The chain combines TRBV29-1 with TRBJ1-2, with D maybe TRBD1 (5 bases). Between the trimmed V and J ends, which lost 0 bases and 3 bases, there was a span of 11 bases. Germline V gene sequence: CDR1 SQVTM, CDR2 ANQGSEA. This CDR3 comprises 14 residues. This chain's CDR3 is CSVEDLGGDYGYTF. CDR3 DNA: TGCAGCGTTGAAGACCTCGGGGGGGACTATGGCTACACCTTC.

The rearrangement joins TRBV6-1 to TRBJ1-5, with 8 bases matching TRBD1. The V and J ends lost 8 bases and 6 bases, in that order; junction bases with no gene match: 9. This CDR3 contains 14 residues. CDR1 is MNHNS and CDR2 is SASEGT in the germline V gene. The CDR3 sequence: CASGRQGTGQPQHF. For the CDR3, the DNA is TGTGCCAGCGGGAGACAGGGGACGGGTCAGCCCCAGCATTTT.

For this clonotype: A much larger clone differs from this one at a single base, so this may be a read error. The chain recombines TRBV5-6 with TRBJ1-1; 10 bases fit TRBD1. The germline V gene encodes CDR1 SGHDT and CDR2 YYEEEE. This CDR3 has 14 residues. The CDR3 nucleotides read TGTGTCAGCAGCTTGGGGGACAGGGGAGTGATGGCTTTCTTT. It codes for CVSSLGDRGVMAFF.

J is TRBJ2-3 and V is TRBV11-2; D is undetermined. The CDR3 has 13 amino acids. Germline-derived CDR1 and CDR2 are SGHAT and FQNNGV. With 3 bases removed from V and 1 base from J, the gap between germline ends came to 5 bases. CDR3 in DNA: TGTGCCAGCAGCTTTATCGGCACAGATACGCAGTATTTT. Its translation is CASSFIGTDTQYF.

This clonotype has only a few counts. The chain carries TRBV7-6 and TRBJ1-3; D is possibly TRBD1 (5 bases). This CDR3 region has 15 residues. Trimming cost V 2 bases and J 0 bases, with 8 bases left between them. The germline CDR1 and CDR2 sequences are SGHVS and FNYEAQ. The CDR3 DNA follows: TGTGCCAGCAGCTTATACCAGGGCTCTGGAAACACCATATATTTT. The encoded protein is CASSLYQGSGNTIYF.

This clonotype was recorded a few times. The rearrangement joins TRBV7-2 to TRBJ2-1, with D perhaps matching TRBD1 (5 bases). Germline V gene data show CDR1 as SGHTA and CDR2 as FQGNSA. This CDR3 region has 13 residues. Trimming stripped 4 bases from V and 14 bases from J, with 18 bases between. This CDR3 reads CASSSATGGVEFF. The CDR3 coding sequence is TGTGCCAGCAGCTCAGCAACAGGTGGGGTTGAGTTCTTC.

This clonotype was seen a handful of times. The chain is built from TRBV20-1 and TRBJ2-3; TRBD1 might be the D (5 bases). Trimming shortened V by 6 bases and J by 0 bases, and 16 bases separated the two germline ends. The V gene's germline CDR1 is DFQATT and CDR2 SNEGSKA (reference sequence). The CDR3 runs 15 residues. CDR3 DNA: TGCAGTGCCGACAGATCAGAAACTAGCACAGATACGCAGTATTTT. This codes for CSADRSETSTDTQYF.

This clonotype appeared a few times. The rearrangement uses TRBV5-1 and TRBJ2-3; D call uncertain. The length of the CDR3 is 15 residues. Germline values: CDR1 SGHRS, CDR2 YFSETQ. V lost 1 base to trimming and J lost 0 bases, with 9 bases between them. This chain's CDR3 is CASSLSAPSTDTQYF. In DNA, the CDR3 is TGCGCCAGCAGCTTGTCGGCCCCTAGCACAGATACGCAGTATTTT.

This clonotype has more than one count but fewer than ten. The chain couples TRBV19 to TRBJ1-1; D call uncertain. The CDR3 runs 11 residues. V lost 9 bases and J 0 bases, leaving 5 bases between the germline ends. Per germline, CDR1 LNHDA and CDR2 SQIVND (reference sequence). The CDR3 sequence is CASQMNTEAFF. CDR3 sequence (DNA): TGTGCCAGCCAGATGAACACTGAAGCTTTCTTT.

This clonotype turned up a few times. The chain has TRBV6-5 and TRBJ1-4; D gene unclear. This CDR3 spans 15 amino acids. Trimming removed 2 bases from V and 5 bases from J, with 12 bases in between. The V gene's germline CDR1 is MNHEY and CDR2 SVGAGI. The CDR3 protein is CASSYLEGQNEKLFF. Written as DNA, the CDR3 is TGTGCCAGCAGTTACCTGGAAGGGCAGAATGAAAAACTGTTTTTT.

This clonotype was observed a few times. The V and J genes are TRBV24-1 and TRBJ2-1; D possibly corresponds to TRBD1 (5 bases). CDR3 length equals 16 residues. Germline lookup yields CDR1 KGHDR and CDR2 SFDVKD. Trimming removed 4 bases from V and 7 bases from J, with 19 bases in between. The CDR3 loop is CATSESGAYGKNEQFF. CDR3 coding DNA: TGTGCCACCAGTGAAAGTGGGGCATATGGGAAGAATGAGCAGTTCTTC.